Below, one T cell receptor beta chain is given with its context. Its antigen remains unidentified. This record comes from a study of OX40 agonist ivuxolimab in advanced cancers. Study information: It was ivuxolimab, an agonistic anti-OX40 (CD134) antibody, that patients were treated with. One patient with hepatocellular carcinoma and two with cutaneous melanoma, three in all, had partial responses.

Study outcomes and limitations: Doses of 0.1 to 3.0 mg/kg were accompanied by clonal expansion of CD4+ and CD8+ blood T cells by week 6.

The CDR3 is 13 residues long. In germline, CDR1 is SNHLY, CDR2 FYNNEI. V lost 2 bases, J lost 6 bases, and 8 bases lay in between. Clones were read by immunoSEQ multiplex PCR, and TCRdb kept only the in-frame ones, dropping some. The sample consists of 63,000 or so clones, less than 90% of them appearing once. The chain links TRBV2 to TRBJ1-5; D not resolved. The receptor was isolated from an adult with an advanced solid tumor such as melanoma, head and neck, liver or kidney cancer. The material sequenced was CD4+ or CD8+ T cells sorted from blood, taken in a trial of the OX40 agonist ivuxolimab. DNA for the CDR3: TGTGCCAGCAGTGAAACGGGAACTCAGCCCCAGCATTTT. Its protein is CASSETGTQPQHF.